These 19 T cell receptor beta chains share one sample of origin, sequenced in a study of response to subunit inactivated influenza vaccine. TCRdb reprocessed the RT-PCR reads via MiXCR and lists one record per CDR3 protein. The sample includes 700,000 to 800,000 distinct CDR3 sequences, roughly 20% seen only once; the top ten take about a tenth. The sequencing here drew on PBMCs from blood, taken more than 4 days after vaccination. The receptor set was obtained from a man between 50 and 59 years old who received an inactivated influenza vaccine.

This clonotype has a handful of counts. The chain carries TRBV7-2 and TRBJ2-1, with 8 bases fitting TRBD2. The germline V gene encodes CDR1 SGHTA and CDR2 FQGNSA. The CDR3 runs 14 residues. The V segment lost 3 bases and the J segment 7 bases; nucleotides outside the gene matches: 5. As DNA, the CDR3 is TGTGCCAGCAGCTTTAGCGGGGCGGGAAATGAGCAGTTCTTC. It translates to CASSFSGAGNEQFF. The whole variable domain, remainder taken from reference TRBV7-2 and TRBJ2-1, is GAGVSQSPSNKVTEKGKDVELRCDPISGHTALYWYRQSLGQGLEFLIYFQGNSAPDKSGLPSDRFSAERTGGSVSTLTIQRTQQEDSAVYLCASSFSGAGNEQFFGPGTRLTVL.

The rearrangement uses TRBV18 and TRBJ2-6; no clear D gene. V was cut by 3 bases and J by 0 bases, with 6 bases left in between. The CDR3 length is 15 residues. The V gene's germline CDR1 is KGHSH and CDR2 LQKENI. The CDR3, as DNA: TGTGCCAGCTCACCGGGGATCTCTGGGGCCAACGTCCTGACTTTC. This translates into CASSPGISGANVLTF.

This clonotype showed up just a few times. The chain carries TRBV5-6 and TRBJ2-2; TRBD2 matches 8 bases. Looked up from germline, CDR1 is SGHDT and CDR2 is YYEEEE. After removal of 4 bases from V and 5 bases from J, the junction contained 7 bases not matched to a gene. The CDR3 length is 15 residues. Written as DNA, the CDR3 is TGTGCCAGCAGCATTAGCGGGGCGGGGACCGGGGAGCTGTTTTTT. Translation: CASSISGAGTGELFF.

The chain recombines TRBV30 with TRBJ2-6; 8 positions agree with TRBD1. J was trimmed by 0 bases and V by 5 bases; bases with no gene match: 12. The CDR3 covers 18 residues. CDR1 is GTSNPN, CDR2 SVGIG, per germline (reference sequence). The DNA for the CDR3 is TGTGCCTGGGAGTCCCTCAGGGGGCTGTACTCTGGGGCCAACGTCCTGACTTTC. Amino acids: CAWESLRGLYSGANVLTF.

This clonotype was counted many times. This chain uses TRBV12-3 or TRBV12-4 with TRBJ2-6; 9 bases match TRBD1. V gave up 5 bases and J gave up 4 bases; unmatched junction bases: 3. This CDR3 is built from 15 residues. The CDR3, as DNA: TGTGCCAGCAGTCAGGACAGGGGCGGGGCCAACGTCCTGACTTTC. This sequence encodes CASSQDRGGANVLTF.

The rearrangement uses TRBV29-1 and TRBJ2-3; 9 bases are shared with TRBD2. The CDR3 has 14 residues. Germline CDR1 and CDR2: SQVTM and ANQGSEA. The CDR3 nucleotides are TGCGCAGCGTTCGCTAGCGGGGACAGAGATACGCAGTATTTT. It is translated as CAAFASGDRDTQYF.

This clonotype was picked up a small number of times. The chain recombines TRBV6-1 with TRBJ2-5; TRBD1 matches at 12 bases. The germline V gene has CDR1 MNHNS and CDR2 SASEGT. With V trimmed by 3 bases and J by 5 bases, 4 bases remained unmatched. The CDR3 loop spans 15 amino acids. CDR3 amino acids: CASSDPGQGAETQYF. The CDR3 DNA is TGTGCCAGCAGTGACCCGGGACAGGGGGCGGAGACCCAGTACTTC.

The chain has TRBV11-2 and TRBJ1-1; D remains unclear. The length of the CDR3 is 16 residues. The germline V gene has CDR1 SGHAT and CDR2 FQNNGV. The V end lost 0 bases, the J end lost 0 bases, and 11 bases lay between the germline ends. In DNA form, the CDR3 reads TGTGCCAGCAGCTTAGATAAAGGCAGGTTGAACACTGAAGCTTTCTTT. It specifies CASSLDKGRLNTEAFF.

In this sample, this clonotype turned up a few times. The chain has TRBV7-2 and TRBJ2-5, with D possibly matching TRBD2 (6 bases). Germline V gives CDR1 SGHTA, CDR2 FQGNSA. Deletions cut 7 bases from V and 5 bases from J, with 14 bases between. The CDR3 consists of 13 residues. Here the CDR3 reads CASNTGTGETQYF. The CDR3 DNA reads as TGTGCCAGCAACACCGGGACTGGTGAGACCCAGTACTTC.

This clonotype occurred a few times. The chain recombines TRBV6-1 with TRBJ2-1; 8 bases line up with TRBD2. The CDR3 runs to 15 residues. Germline V gives CDR1 MNHNS, CDR2 SASEGT. With 5 bases clipped from V and 2 bases from J, the junction kept 5 bases outside the gene matches. DNA of the CDR3: TGTGCCAGCAGTCCCTCTAGCGGGCCCTACAATGAGCAGTTCTTC. This translates into CASSPSSGPYNEQFF.

This clonotype came up a few times. The CDR3 DNA is TGCGCCAGCAGCTTGTGGAGGGACACAGATACGCAGTATTTT. This gives the protein CASSLWRDTDTQYF. V and J are TRBV5-1 and TRBJ2-3, with D tentatively TRBD2 (6 bases). The germline gives CDR1 SGHRS, CDR2 YFSETQ. The CDR3 sequence is 14 residues long. V was clipped by 1 base and J by 2 bases, with 8 bases between them. Full variable domain (remainder filled in from reference TRBV5-1 and TRBJ2-3): KAGVTQTPRYLIKTRGQQVTLSCSPISGHRSVSWYQQTPGQGLQFLFEYFSETQRNKGNFPGRFSGRQFSNSRSEMNVSTLELGDSALYLCASSLWRDTDTQYFGPGTRLTVL.

This chain uses TRBV4-1 with TRBJ2-6; no clear D. Looked up from germline, CDR1 is MGHRA and CDR2 is YSYEKL. V lost 4 bases to trimming and J lost 0 bases, with 16 bases between them. The CDR3 consists of 18 residues. For the CDR3, the DNA is TGCGCCAGCAGCCCAAGTGGTACGGCTCGCTCTGGGGCCAACGTCCTGACTTTC. Amino acid sequence: CASSPSGTARSGANVLTF.

This clonotype was picked up many times. This chain uses TRBV27 with TRBJ1-5; 8 bases line up with TRBD1. Germline trimming cut 6 bases from V and 4 bases from J; bases unmatched to any gene: 2. Germline assignment: CDR1 MNHEY and CDR2 SMNVEV (reference sequence). This CDR3 has 13 amino acids. This CDR3 reads CASSNRGNQPQHF. The DNA for the CDR3 is TGTGCCAGCAGCAACAGGGGGAATCAGCCCCAGCATTTT.

This clonotype came up a few times. The CDR3 DNA reads TGTGCCAGCAGCCCTAATAATTCACCCCTCCACTTT. Protein sequence: CASSPNNSPLHF. The chain employs TRBV6-5 and TRBJ1-6; D is unresolved. Trimming left V 6 bases short and J 5 bases short, with 5 bases between. Germline CDR1 MNHEY, CDR2 SVGAGI. This CDR3 has 12 amino acids.

This chain joins TRBV24-1 and TRBJ2-3, with D possibly matching TRBD2 (5 bases). The CDR3 extends over 18 amino acids. The germline V gene has CDR1 KGHDR and CDR2 SFDVKD. V lost 4 bases to trimming and J lost 0 bases, with 19 bases between them. The CDR3 bases are TGTGCCACCAGTGAACCACCTCGGGGAGCGACTAGCACAGATACGCAGTATTTT. Protein product: CATSEPPRGATSTDTQYF.

The chain links TRBV5-1 to TRBJ2-1; D might be TRBD1 (5 bases). Germline CDR1 is SGHRS and CDR2 is YFSETQ. This CDR3 has 17 residues. The ends were cut back, 4 bases at V and 0 bases at J, with 17 bases in the middle. This chain's CDR3 is CASSPYGAASSYNEQFF. The CDR3 nucleotides are TGCGCCAGCAGCCCTTATGGGGCGGCGAGCTCCTACAATGAGCAGTTCTTC.

This clonotype was recorded a few times. The J gene is TRBJ2-1, the V gene TRBV20-1; D assignment may be TRBD1 or TRBD2 (5 bases each). CDR1 and CDR2 (germline): DFQATT, SNEGSKA (reference sequence). V lost 6 bases and J lost 0, with 15 bases in between. The length of the CDR3 is 15 residues. CDR3 sequence reads: CSARLGESSYNEQFF. DNA for the CDR3: TGCAGTGCCCGGCTAGGGGAGAGCTCCTACAATGAGCAGTTCTTC.

Only a few counts were recorded for this clonotype. The V call is TRBV7-9, the J call TRBJ2-1, with D tentatively TRBD1 (6 bases). This CDR3 spans 15 amino acids. Trimming shortened V by 5 bases and J by 4 bases, and 15 bases separated the two germline ends. CDR1 and CDR2 from the germline V gene are SEHNR and FQNEAQ (reference sequence). Here the CDR3 DNA reads TGTGCCAGCAGCACAAACCGGGACAAGTACAATGAGCAGTTCTTC. Protein sequence: CASSTNRDKYNEQFF.

This clonotype has a handful of counts. V is TRBV27 and J is TRBJ2-1; D not resolved. Germline CDR1 and CDR2: MNHEY and SMNVEV (reference sequence). With 4 bases removed from V and 5 bases from J, the gap between germline ends came to 18 bases. This CDR3 has 16 residues. The CDR3 sequence is CASSSVWGSGDNEQFF. For the CDR3, the DNA is TGTGCCAGCAGTTCCGTGTGGGGATCTGGGGACAATGAGCAGTTCTTC.